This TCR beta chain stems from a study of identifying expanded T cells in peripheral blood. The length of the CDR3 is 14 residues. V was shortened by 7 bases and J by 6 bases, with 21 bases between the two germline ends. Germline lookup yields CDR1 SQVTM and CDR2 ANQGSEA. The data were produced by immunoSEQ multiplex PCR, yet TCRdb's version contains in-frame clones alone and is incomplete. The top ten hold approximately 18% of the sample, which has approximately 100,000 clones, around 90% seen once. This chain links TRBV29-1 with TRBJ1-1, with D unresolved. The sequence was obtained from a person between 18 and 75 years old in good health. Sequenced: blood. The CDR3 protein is CSAVGGGSLAEAFF. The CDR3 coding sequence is TGCAGCGCCGTGGGCGGCGGGAGTTTGGCTGAAGCTTTCTTT.